These 15 T cell receptor beta chains came from one sample sequenced in a study of STAT3 mutations in large granular lymphocyte leukemia. The study, taken as a whole, reports: Every T-LGLL patient had at least one immunodominant TCRbeta clonotype.

Antigen specificity for these receptors is unknown. The repertoire was sequenced with immunoSEQ multiplex PCR; TCRdb's copy has only in-frame clones and lacks some. The sample lists some 28,000 clones, about 80% seen once, with around 28% in the top ten. Sequenced sample: peripheral blood mononuclear cells. Source of these receptors: a woman in her forties or fifties with T-cell large granular lymphocyte leukemia. Some clones in this sample may be carry-over from other donors' samples.

The chain is built from TRBV12-5 and TRBJ2-7; no definite D call. Germline V CDR1 and CDR2: LGHNT, FRNRAP. Between the trimmed V and J ends, which lost 1 base and 5 bases, there was a span of 6 bases. CDR3 length equals 12 residues. CDR3 coding DNA: TGTGCTAGTGGTTTGGGACAAGACGAGCAGTACTTC. Protein product: CASGLGQDEQYF.

The chain has TRBV6-5 and TRBJ1-1, with D unclear. The CDR3 runs 14 residues. CDR1 and CDR2 from the germline V gene are MNHEY and SVGAGI. Between the trimmed V and J ends, which lost 5 bases and 0 bases, there was a span of 10 bases. The CDR3 reads CASSPFGVNTEAFF. The DNA of the CDR3 is TGTGCCAGCAGTCCATTCGGGGTGAACACTGAAGCTTTCTTT.

This chain connects TRBV5-1 to TRBJ1-1, with D possibly matching TRBD1 (6 bases). This CDR3 is 16 amino acids long. The V gene's germline CDR1 is SGHRS and CDR2 YFSETQ. V gave up 4 bases and J gave up 0 bases, with 16 bases separating them. CDR3 loop: CASSRGQSSMNTEAFF. CDR3 sequence (DNA): TGCGCCAGCAGCCGCGGACAGAGCTCCATGAACACTGAAGCTTTCTTT.

This chain links TRBV7-3 with TRBJ2-2; TRBD2 matches at 14 bases. V gave up 4 bases and J gave up 0 bases; unmatched junction bases: 4. CDR1 and CDR2 from the germline V gene are SGHTA and FQGTGA. CDR3 size: 18 residues. As DNA, the CDR3 is TGTGCCAGCAGCTCCCGACTAGCGGGAGGGCCGAACACCGGGGAGCTGTTTTTT. It specifies CASSSRLAGGPNTGELFF.

This clone was seen once. The chain combines TRBV7-2 with TRBJ1-4; 9 bases align to TRBD1. The CDR3 has 14 residues. The germline CDR1 and CDR2 sequences are SGHTA and FQGNSA. Germline trimming cut 4 bases from V and 8 bases from J; bases unmatched to any gene: 5. The CDR3 coding sequence is TGTGCCAGCAGCTCCGGGACAGGGTACGAAAAACTGTTTTTT. It codes for CASSSGTGYEKLFF. The entire variable domain, with the rest obtained from reference TRBV7-2 and TRBJ1-4, is as follows: GAGVSQSPSNKVTEKGKDVELRCDPISGHTALYWYRQSLGQGLEFLIYFQGNSAPDKSGLPSDRFSAERTGGSVSTLTIQRTQQEDSAVYLCASSSGTGYEKLFFGSGTQLSVL.

CDR3 bases: TGTGCCAGCAGTTTATGGGAGAGGGGACCATCCTACAATGAGCAGTTCTTC. As protein: CASSLWERGPSYNEQFF. The V call is TRBV27, the J call TRBJ2-1; D possibly uses TRBD1 or TRBD2 (5 bases each). CDR3 length equals 17 residues. Germline V gene data show CDR1 as MNHEY and CDR2 as SMNVEV (reference sequence). The V and J ends lost 1 base and 1 base respectively, with 14 bases between them.

The chain couples TRBV7-8 to TRBJ1-5; D not certain. V gave up 1 base and J gave up 0 bases, with 10 bases separating them. The CDR3 spans 16 residues. The germline CDR1 and CDR2 sequences are SGHVS and FQNEAQ. The CDR3 DNA reads as TGTGCCAGCAGCTTAGATTTGAGGGTTAGCAATCAGCCCCAGCATTTT. It codes for CASSLDLRVSNQPQHF.

V is TRBV9 and J is TRBJ2-5; 7 bases fit TRBD2. V dropped 0 bases and J dropped 1; count of bases not matched to a gene: 6. This CDR3 spans 16 amino acids. Germline CDR1 reads SGDLS; CDR2 reads YYNGEE. CDR3 in amino acids: CASSVGGGRGQETQYF. The CDR3 DNA is TGTGCCAGCAGCGTAGGCGGCGGGAGAGGCCAAGAGACCCAGTACTTC.

This clone was found once. The chain's CDR3 is CASSPGTPNTGELFF. The CDR3 nucleotides read TGTGCCAGCTCACCCGGGACACCTAACACCGGGGAGCTGTTTTTT. The chain has TRBV18 and TRBJ2-2; tentative D call: TRBD1 (6 bases). Germline assignment: CDR1 KGHSH and CDR2 LQKENI. Trimming removed 3 bases at V and 2 bases at J, with 10 bases between. The CDR3 consists of 15 residues.

In DNA, the CDR3 is TGTGCCAGCAGCCCGCAGAGCTATGGCTACACCTTC. Protein product: CASSPQSYGYTF. The chain employs TRBV7-9 and TRBJ1-2; no reliable D call. Germline values: CDR1 SEHNR, CDR2 FQNEAQ (reference sequence). V dropped 5 bases and J dropped 4 bases, with 8 bases sitting between them. The length of the CDR3 is 12 residues.

The genes are TRBV5-6 and TRBJ2-5; 10 bases map to TRBD2. Germline trimming cut 1 base from V and 4 bases from J; bases unmatched to any gene: 10. The CDR3 contains 17 residues. Germline V gives CDR1 SGHDT, CDR2 YYEEEE. The CDR3: CASSLWQAGGIGETQYF. The CDR3 coding sequence is TGTGCCAGCAGCTTGTGGCAAGCGGGAGGGATTGGAGAGACCCAGTACTTC.

The chain joins TRBV5-4 to TRBJ2-1, with no clear D. V was clipped by 0 bases and J by 3 bases, with 10 bases between them. CDR1 SGHNT and CDR2 YYREEE come from the germline V gene (reference sequence). The CDR3 runs to 15 residues. The CDR3 loop is CASSLDAAFYNEQFF. The CDR3 DNA reads TGTGCCAGCAGCTTGGACGCCGCGTTCTACAATGAGCAGTTCTTC.

The chain is built from TRBV18 and TRBJ2-3; 11 nucleotides align to TRBD1. The V and J ends lost 3 bases and 6 bases, in that order; junction bases with no gene match: 2. The CDR3 has 14 residues. CDR1 is KGHSH, CDR2 LQKENI, per germline. The DNA for the CDR3 is TGTGCCAGCTCACCGGACAGGGGGCGGGATACGCAGTATTTT. It encodes CASSPDRGRDTQYF.

This clone was counted once. This CDR3 is CASSLGAGGLSSTDTQYF. The CDR3 DNA is TGCGCCAGCAGCCTAGGAGCGGGAGGGTTATCCAGCACAGATACGCAGTATTTT. The chain is built from TRBV5-1 and TRBJ2-3, with TRBD2 identical over 10 bases. The V gene's germline CDR1 is SGHRS and CDR2 YFSETQ. The CDR3 runs to 18 residues. V shed 4 bases and J 0 bases; nucleotides not matched to a gene: 11.

The chain carries TRBV5-5 and TRBJ2-1; weak D call: TRBD2 (5 bases). CDR3 length equals 13 residues. Germline values: CDR1 SGHKS, CDR2 YYEKEE (reference sequence). The V end was cut by 3 bases, the J end by 15 bases, with 19 bases between. The CDR3 nucleotides read TGTGCCAGCAGCTCGACTATTCGCCCGGGTGGGTTCTTC. It yields the protein CASSSTIRPGGFF.